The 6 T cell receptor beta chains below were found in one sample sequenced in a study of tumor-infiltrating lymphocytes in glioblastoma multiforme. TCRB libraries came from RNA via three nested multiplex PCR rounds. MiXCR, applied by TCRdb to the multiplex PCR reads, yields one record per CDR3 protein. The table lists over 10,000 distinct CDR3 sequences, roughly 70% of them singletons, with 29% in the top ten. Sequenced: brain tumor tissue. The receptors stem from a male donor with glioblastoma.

DNA for the CDR3: TGTGCCAGCAAGACGGGGAGGGACACTGAAGCTTTCTTT. This translates into CASKTGRDTEAFF. The rearrangement uses TRBV2 and TRBJ1-1; no definite D call. The V end lost 7 bases, the J end lost 3 bases, and 12 bases lay between the germline ends. CDR3 size: 13 residues. The germline CDR1 and CDR2 sequences are SNHLY and FYNNEI.

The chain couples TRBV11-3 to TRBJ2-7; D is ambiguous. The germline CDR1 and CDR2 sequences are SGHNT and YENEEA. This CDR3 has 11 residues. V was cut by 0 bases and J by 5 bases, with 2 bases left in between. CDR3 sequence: CASSLDDEQYF. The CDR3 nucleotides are TGTGCCAGCAGCTTAGATGACGAGCAGTACTTC.

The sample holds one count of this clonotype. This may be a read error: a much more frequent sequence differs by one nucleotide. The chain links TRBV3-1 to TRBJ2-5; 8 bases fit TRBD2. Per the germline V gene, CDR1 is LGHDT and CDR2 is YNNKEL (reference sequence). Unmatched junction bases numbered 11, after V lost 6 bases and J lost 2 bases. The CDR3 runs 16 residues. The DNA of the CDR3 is TGTGCCAGCAGTTGGGTAGCGGGATGTCATCAAGAGACCCAGTACTTC. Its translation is CASSWVAGCHQETQYF.

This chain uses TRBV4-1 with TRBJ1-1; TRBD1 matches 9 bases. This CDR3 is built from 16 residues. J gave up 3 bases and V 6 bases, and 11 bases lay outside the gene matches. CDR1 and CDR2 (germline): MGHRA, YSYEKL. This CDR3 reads CASRQTQGAGDTEAFF. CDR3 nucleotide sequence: TGCGCCAGCAGGCAGACACAGGGGGCAGGTGACACTGAAGCTTTCTTT.

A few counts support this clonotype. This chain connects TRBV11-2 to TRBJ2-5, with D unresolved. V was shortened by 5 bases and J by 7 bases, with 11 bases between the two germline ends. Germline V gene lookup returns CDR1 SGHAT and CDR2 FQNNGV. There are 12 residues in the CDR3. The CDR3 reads CASSPEMATQYF. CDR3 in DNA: TGTGCCAGCAGCCCAGAGATGGCGACCCAGTACTTC.

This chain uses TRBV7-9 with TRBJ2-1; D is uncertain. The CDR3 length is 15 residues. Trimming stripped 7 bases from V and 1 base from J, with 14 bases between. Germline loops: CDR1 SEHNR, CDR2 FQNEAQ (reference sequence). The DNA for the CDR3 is TGTGCCAGCAACCCCGCGGTGGAATCCTACAATGAGCAGTTCTTC. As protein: CASNPAVESYNEQFF.